Given below is one TCR beta chain in context. The V gene's germline CDR1 is SGHAT and CDR2 FQNNGV. V was pared by 5 bases and J by 4 bases, with 28 bases between. The CDR3 is 19 amino acids. In the authors' workflow: Estimation of nucleated cell counts was performed using reference gene primer amplification. Data came from immunoSEQ multiplex PCR; TCRdb stores just in-frame clones and leaves some out. V, J and clone size derive from that table, while D and trimming were established from the DNA sequence. The data show roughly 180,000 clones, roughly 81% seen once. The entry originates in a study of blood T cell repertoires in COVID-19. Whole-study context: Spain, Italy and the United States supplied samples that represented acute and convalescent COVID-19. From T cells, B-cell-depleted T cells, or PBMCs came the material, which was cDNA or gDNA.

During active infection, Seattle patients enrolled and were then monitored through disease. V gene TRBV11-2 combines with J gene TRBJ2-3; D is possibly TRBD2 (5 bases). The origin of this receptor is a woman aged 40-49 years with COVID-19, enrolled during active disease. The sample taken for sequencing was peripheral blood. In nucleotides, the CDR3 is TGTGCCAGCAGCCCGAACTTCGCCGGGATCTCAGTTGTTTCAGATACGCAGTATTTT. It translates to CASSPNFAGISVVSDTQYF.